This T cell receptor beta chain was sequenced in a study of tissue T cells after allogeneic stem cell transplantation. Assay used: immunoSEQ multiplex PCR; TCRdb lists only in-frame clones, some missing. The sample consists of about 6,600 clones, 45% to 50% of them appearing once. Time point described: mouse harvest day 7 after allogeneic transplant. The graft held 10^6 splenic CD5+ T cells and 10^7 T-cell-depleted bone marrow cells. Mice had MHC-mismatched B6 into BALB/c GVHD, sampled day 7 or 14. Study-level findings and limits: Some tissue clones might be persisting host cells; their alloreactivity or antigen specificity was not determined.

Trimming at V came to 3 bases and at J to 4 bases, leaving 2 bases not matched to a gene. The CDR3 consists of 14 residues. Per germline, CDR1 KGHPV and CDR2 FQNQEV (reference sequence). Comments on this clone: The target antigen is unknown. The genes and germline here are from mouse. The read ends 1 residue shy of where the CDR3 ends; the end is completed using the germline J gene.

The chain employs TRBV26 and TRBJ2-5, with 9 nucleotides matching TRBD1. The sequenced sample consisted of lymph node tissue. The source is a female BALB/c mouse given C57BL/6 T cells with graft-versus-host disease after an allogeneic hematopoietic cell transplant. The CDR3 is CASSLRTGEDTQYF. CDR3 bases read: TGTGCCAGCAGTCTAAGGACAGGGGAAGACACCCAGTAC.